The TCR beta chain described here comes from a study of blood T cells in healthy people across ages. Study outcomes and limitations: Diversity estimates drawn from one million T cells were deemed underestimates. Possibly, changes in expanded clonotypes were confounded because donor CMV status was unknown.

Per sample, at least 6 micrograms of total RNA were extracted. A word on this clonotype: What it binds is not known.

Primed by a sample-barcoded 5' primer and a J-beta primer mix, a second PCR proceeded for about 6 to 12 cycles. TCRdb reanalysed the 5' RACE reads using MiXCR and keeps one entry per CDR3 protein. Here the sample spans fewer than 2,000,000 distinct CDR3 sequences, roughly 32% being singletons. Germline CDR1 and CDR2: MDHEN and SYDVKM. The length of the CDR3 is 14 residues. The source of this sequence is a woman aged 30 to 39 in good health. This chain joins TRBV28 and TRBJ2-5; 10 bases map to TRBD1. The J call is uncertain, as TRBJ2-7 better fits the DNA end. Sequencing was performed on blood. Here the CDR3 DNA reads TGTGCCAGCAGTCCACGGGACAGGGGCAACGAGCAGTACTTC. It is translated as CASSPRDRGNEQYF.